These 32 T cell receptor beta chains originate from one sample sequenced in a study of cytomegalovirus exposure and HLA in healthy donors. Generated by immunoSEQ multiplex PCR, the TCRdb table keeps only in-frame clones and is missing some. The sample holds approximately 140,000 clones; 86% are singletons and the top ten take 2.9%. The sequenced sample consisted of PBMCs. These receptors were taken from a man aged 18 to 30 in good health and CMV-seronegative.

The rearrangement uses TRBV13 and TRBJ1-3, with 8 bases fitting TRBD1. The CDR3 has 14 residues. Germline values: CDR1 PRHDT, CDR2 FYEKMQ (reference sequence). V trimming: 8 bases; J trimming: 0 bases; junction bases outside the gene matches: 3. The DNA of the CDR3 is TGTGCCAGCTTGGACAGGGCCTCTGGAAACACCATATATTTT. Protein product: CASLDRASGNTIYF.

The chain uses TRBV19 and TRBJ2-1, with D perhaps TRBD2 (7 bases). V lost 8 bases, J lost 6 bases, and 11 bases lay in between. CDR1 is LNHDA and CDR2 is SQIVND in the germline V gene (reference sequence). The CDR3 length is 12 residues. The CDR3 reads CASEGGGNEQFF. In DNA, the CDR3 is TGTGCCAGTGAGGGAGGGGGCAATGAGCAGTTCTTC.

V is TRBV4-2 and J is TRBJ2-1; no reliable D call. The CDR3 is 13 amino acids. With 2 bases removed from V and 9 bases from J, the gap between germline ends came to 11 bases. Germline assignment: CDR1 LGHNA and CDR2 YNFKEQ. The CDR3 DNA is TGTGCCAGCAGCCAACTGTCGTGGGCTGAGCAGTTCTTC. Translated, it gives CASSQLSWAEQFF.

The genes are TRBV19 and TRBJ1-1; D ambiguous. Trimming removed 2 bases at V and 4 bases at J, with 5 bases between. CDR1 is LNHDA and CDR2 is SQIVND in the germline V gene (reference sequence). The CDR3 is 12 amino acids. The CDR3 coding sequence is TGTGCCAGTAGTATACTCGGCACTGAAGCTTTCTTT. Translation: CASSILGTEAFF.

This chain connects TRBV29-1 to TRBJ2-2, with D tentatively TRBD2 (5 bases). Germline V lookup: CDR1 SQVTM, CDR2 ANQGSEA. This CDR3 is built from 13 residues. The V end lost 4 bases, the J end lost 2 bases, and 8 bases lay between the germline ends. CDR3 coding DNA: TGCAGCGTTGGGACTCCTAACACCGGGGAGCTGTTTTTT. Translated: CSVGTPNTGELFF.

CDR3 nucleotide sequence: TGTGCCAGCTCACCGCAGCCCTTCAGCGGGAGTGCCGGGGAGCTGTTTTTT. Translated: CASSPQPFSGSAGELFF. V usage is TRBV18 and J usage is TRBJ2-2; TRBD2 matches 8 bases. Germline-derived CDR1 and CDR2 are KGHSH and LQKENI. Unmatched junction bases numbered 12, after V lost 3 bases and J lost 6 bases. The CDR3 loop spans 17 amino acids.

This chain uses TRBV5-4 with TRBJ1-2, with a tentative D call TRBD1 (5 bases). V lost 4 bases to trimming and J lost 2 bases, with 15 bases between them. The CDR3 consists of 15 residues. The germline V gene encodes CDR1 SGHNT and CDR2 YYREEE (reference sequence). For the CDR3, the DNA is TGTGCCAGCAGCCCGGGGAGCGGGGGGAACTATGGCTACACCTTC. Translating it yields CASSPGSGGNYGYTF.

The J gene is TRBJ1-1, the V gene TRBV6-6; TRBD1 might be the D (6 bases). This CDR3 comprises 12 residues. Germline CDR1 reads MNHNY; CDR2 reads SVGAGI (reference sequence). With 2 bases removed from V and 7 bases from J, the gap between germline ends came to 8 bases. CDR3: CASSYADSEAFF. The CDR3 DNA reads as TGTGCCAGCAGTTACGCGGACAGTGAAGCTTTCTTT.

The chain couples TRBV15 to TRBJ1-2, with D maybe TRBD1 (6 bases). V lost 2 bases and J 8 bases, leaving 18 bases between the germline ends. CDR3 length: 15 amino acids. CDR1 and CDR2 (germline): LNHNV, YYDKDF (reference sequence). In nucleotides, the CDR3 is TGTGCCACCAGCAGAACACGTCAGGGGTCGGAAGGCTACACCTTC. Protein: CATSRTRQGSEGYTF.

This rearrangement joins TRBV2 to TRBJ2-7; 9 bases are shared with TRBD2. Germline V gene lookup returns CDR1 SNHLY and CDR2 FYNNEI. Germline trimming cut 3 bases from V and 7 bases from J; bases unmatched to any gene: 22. The CDR3 length is 19 residues. CDR3 nucleotides: TGTGCCAGCAGTGACCCTTCGGCCCTCGGGCTAGCGGGGATGGGGGAGCAGTACTTC. It specifies CASSDPSALGLAGMGEQYF. Full variable domain (rest looked up from reference TRBV2 and TRBJ2-7): EPEVTQTPSHQVTQMGQEVILRCVPISNHLYFYWYRQILGQKVEFLVSFYNNEISEKSEIFDDQFSVERPDGSNFTLKIRSTKLEDSAMYFCASSDPSALGLAGMGEQYFGPGTRLTVT.

This clone has only a few counts. J is TRBJ2-1 and V is TRBV2; D is uncertain. V was clipped by 0 bases and J by 9 bases, with 18 bases between them. There are 16 residues in the CDR3. Germline CDR1 is SNHLY and CDR2 is FYNNEI. CDR3 bases: TGTGCCAGCAGTGAAGCTGGCGTCCTATTGAGGATTGAGCAGTTCTTC. This translates into CASSEAGVLLRIEQFF. The whole variable domain, filled in from reference TRBV2 and TRBJ2-1, reads EPEVTQTPSHQVTQMGQEVILRCVPISNHLYFYWYRQILGQKVEFLVSFYNNEISEKSEIFDDQFSVERPDGSNFTLKIRSTKLEDSAMYFCASSEAGVLLRIEQFFGPGTRLTVL.

The V call is TRBV6-1, the J call TRBJ2-3; 8 nucleotides match TRBD2. Trimming cost V 10 bases and J 1 base; bases outside gene matches: 4. There are 13 residues in the CDR3. Germline assignment: CDR1 MNHNS and CDR2 SASEGT. The CDR3 reads CATETSGTDTQYF. The CDR3 nucleotides are TGTGCCACAGAGACTAGCGGCACAGATACGCAGTATTTT.

This clone was counted ten times or more. This rearrangement joins TRBV4-1 to TRBJ2-7, with TRBD1 as a possible D gene (5 bases). There are 13 residues in the CDR3. CDR1 is MGHRA, CDR2 YSYEKL, per germline. V was cut by 5 bases and J by 3 bases, with 11 bases left in between. The CDR3 reads CASSYQTGYEQYF. In DNA, the CDR3 is TGCGCCAGCAGCTACCAAACAGGCTACGAGCAGTACTTC.

The V call is TRBV4-1, the J call TRBJ1-1; D is unclear. The CDR3 covers 13 residues. V gave up 1 base and J gave up 3 bases, with 6 bases separating them. Per germline, CDR1 MGHRA and CDR2 YSYEKL. CDR3 residues: CASSQVPDTEAFF. CDR3 bases: TGCGCCAGCAGCCAAGTTCCGGACACTGAAGCTTTCTTT.

V usage is TRBV9 and J usage is TRBJ2-3, with TRBD2 identical over 10 bases. Germline-derived CDR1 and CDR2 are SGDLS and YYNGEE. The CDR3 loop spans 15 amino acids. Trimming at V came to 4 bases and at J to 4 bases, leaving 6 bases not matched to a gene. CDR3 protein: CASSPTSGMSDTQYF. CDR3 coding DNA: TGTGCCAGCAGCCCAACTAGCGGGATGTCAGATACGCAGTATTTT.

The rearrangement uses TRBV29-1 and TRBJ2-5, with D maybe TRBD2 (5 bases). The CDR3 runs to 12 residues. Germline V CDR1 and CDR2: SQVTM, ANQGSEA. With 3 bases removed from V and 4 bases from J, the gap between germline ends came to 9 bases. The CDR3 protein is CSVEGRGETQYF. CDR3 bases: TGCAGCGTTGAGGGCCGGGGAGAGACCCAGTACTTC.

The genes are TRBV5-4 and TRBJ2-3; possible D gene TRBD2, 5 bases. This CDR3 region has 15 residues. CDR1 and CDR2 from the germline V gene are SGHNT and YYREEE (reference sequence). Trimming cost V 4 bases and J 4 bases, with 16 bases left between them. The chain's CDR3 is CASSPQRSGPDTQYF. Here the CDR3 DNA reads TGTGCCAGCAGCCCCCAGCGGTCGGGTCCAGATACGCAGTATTTT.

V and J are TRBV7-9 and TRBJ1-4; D might be TRBD1 (6 bases). The length of the CDR3 is 16 residues. Trimming took 0 bases from V and 11 from J, leaving 19 bases between them. Germline loops: CDR1 SEHNR, CDR2 FQNEAQ (reference sequence). The CDR3 here is CASSLAPRTAKGKLFF. The CDR3 DNA is TGTGCCAGCAGCTTAGCGCCCCGGACAGCAAAGGGGAAACTGTTTTTT.

The chain recombines TRBV6-5 with TRBJ1-3, with D uncertain. There are 14 residues in the CDR3. V lost 5 bases, J lost 4 bases, and 12 bases lay in between. Germline lookup yields CDR1 MNHEY and CDR2 SVGAGI. The CDR3 spells CASSPGGSGNTIYF. The CDR3 nucleotides are TGTGCCAGCAGTCCCGGAGGGTCAGGAAACACCATATATTTT.

The rearrangement joins TRBV28 to TRBJ2-7; 10 bases are a match to TRBD1. The CDR3 covers 16 residues. Germline V gene data show CDR1 as MDHEN and CDR2 as SYDVKM. V shed 7 bases and J 4 bases; nucleotides not matched to a gene: 13. CDR3 nucleotide sequence: TGTGCCAGCACGGTCATCGGGGGGGGACAGGGGTACGAGCAGTACTTC. Translating gives CASTVIGGGQGYEQYF.

V usage is TRBV28 and J usage is TRBJ2-3, with D possibly TRBD2 on 7 matching bases. Germline-derived CDR1 and CDR2 are MDHEN and SYDVKM. This CDR3 region has 15 residues. With 6 bases removed from V and 2 bases from J, the gap between germline ends came to 15 bases. CDR3 DNA: TGTGCCAGCAGGGGAGGGACACCTTACACAGATACGCAGTATTTT. Its protein is CASRGGTPYTDTQYF.

The rearrangement uses TRBV11-3 and TRBJ2-1; 8 nucleotides line up with TRBD2. V was pared by 5 bases and J by 4 bases, with 13 bases of the junction left unmatched. This CDR3 spans 17 amino acids. Germline V gene lookup returns CDR1 SGHNT and CDR2 YENEEA. The DNA for the CDR3 is TGTGCCAGCAGCAAGAAGGGCGGACTAGCAGGTTACAATGAGCAGTTCTTC. Translation gives CASSKKGGLAGYNEQFF.

The chain has TRBV5-1 and TRBJ1-1, with D unresolved. The V gene's germline CDR1 is SGHRS and CDR2 YFSETQ. Deletions cut 4 bases from V and 0 bases from J, with 16 bases between. The CDR3 contains 16 residues. CDR3 DNA: TGCGCCAGCAGCCCTCACCAGGCCGGCGTGAACACTGAAGCTTTCTTT. Translating it yields CASSPHQAGVNTEAFF. Full variable domain (outside the CDR3, taken from reference TRBV5-1 and TRBJ1-1): KAGVTQTPRYLIKTRGQQVTLSCSPISGHRSVSWYQQTPGQGLQFLFEYFSETQRNKGNFPGRFSGRQFSNSRSEMNVSTLELGDSALYLCASSPHQAGVNTEAFFGQGTRLTVV.

The genes are TRBV4-3 and TRBJ2-1, with D uncertain. Per germline, CDR1 LGHNA and CDR2 YSLEER. CDR3 length: 15 residues. The V end was cut by 0 bases, the J end by 2 bases, with 8 bases between. The CDR3 loop is CASSQDGQTYNEQFF. DNA of the CDR3: TGCGCCAGCAGCCAAGATGGGCAGACCTACAATGAGCAGTTCTTC.

The chain couples TRBV11-2 to TRBJ2-5; 8 positions agree with TRBD1. J gave up 5 bases and V 3 bases, and 5 bases lay outside the gene matches. This CDR3 comprises 14 residues. The germline V gene encodes CDR1 SGHAT and CDR2 FQNNGV. The CDR3 coding sequence is TGTGCCAGCAGCTTCCAGGGGGCGCGGGAGACCCAGTACTTC. Translated, it gives CASSFQGARETQYF.

This chain uses TRBV7-9 with TRBJ1-1, with no clear D. The CDR3 totals 14 residues. The V gene lost 5 bases and the J gene lost 5 bases, with 15 bases spanning the gap. Germline CDR1 SEHNR, CDR2 FQNEAQ (reference sequence). Here the CDR3 reads CASSLVEGETEAFF. As DNA, the CDR3 is TGTGCCAGCAGCCTCGTGGAGGGAGAAACTGAAGCTTTCTTT. The full variable domain, in which reference TRBV7-9 and TRBJ1-1 provide the parts outside the CDR3, is DTGVSQNPRHKITKRGQNVTFRCDPISEHNRLYWYRQTLGQGPEFLTYFQNEAQLEKSRLLSDRFSAERPKGSFSTLEIQRTEQGDSAMYLCASSLVEGETEAFFGQGTRLTVV.

The chain uses TRBV28 and TRBJ1-2, with D uncertain. Germline V gene lookup returns CDR1 MDHEN and CDR2 SYDVKM. This CDR3 region has 13 residues. Trimming shortened V by 6 bases and J by 8 bases, and 16 bases separated the two germline ends. The CDR3 nucleotides are TGTGCCAGCAGCTTTGGGGAGGCTGGGGGCTACACCTTC. Translated: CASSFGEAGGYTF.

A few counts support this clone. This chain links TRBV5-1 with TRBJ2-1; the match to TRBD2 covers 10 bases. V shed 4 bases, J shed 6 bases, and the junction held 4 bases outside the gene matches. This CDR3 has 14 residues. CDR1 and CDR2 from the germline V gene are SGHRS and YFSETQ. In DNA, the CDR3 is TGCGCCAGCAGCCCGTGGACTAGCGGCAATGAGCAGTTCTTC. It is translated as CASSPWTSGNEQFF.

This rearrangement joins TRBV5-4 to TRBJ2-5; weak D call: TRBD1 (5 bases). This CDR3 spans 16 amino acids. The germline V gene encodes CDR1 SGHNT and CDR2 YYREEE (reference sequence). V was clipped by 0 bases and J by 0 bases, with 12 bases between them. As DNA, the CDR3 is TGTGCCAGCAGCTTGGAGGGGCCACGTTACCAAGAGACCCAGTACTTC. This translates into CASSLEGPRYQETQYF.

This chain uses TRBV9 with TRBJ2-4; TRBD2 might be the D (6 bases). Germline V gives CDR1 SGDLS, CDR2 YYNGEE. The CDR3 length is 16 residues. Trimming removed 4 bases at V and 1 base at J, with 15 bases between. The CDR3 reads CASSPGGAQAKNIQYF. CDR3 nucleotides: TGTGCCAGCAGCCCCGGCGGGGCCCAGGCCAAAAACATTCAGTACTTC.

The genes are TRBV4-1 and TRBJ1-1, with D unclear. The CDR3 contains 13 residues. CDR1 and CDR2 (germline): MGHRA, YSYEKL. The ends were cut back, 0 bases at V and 5 bases at J, with 7 bases in the middle. CDR3 nucleotide sequence: TGCGCCAGCAGCCAAGATATTCGGACTGAAGCTTTCTTT. It encodes CASSQDIRTEAFF.

The chain employs TRBV25-1 and TRBJ1-3, with D perhaps TRBD1 (5 bases). V lost 3 bases, J lost 0 bases, and 18 bases lay in between. Per germline, CDR1 MGHDK and CDR2 SYGVNS. The CDR3 consists of 18 residues. The CDR3 spells CASSDGKTEALSGNTIYF. CDR3 bases: TGTGCCAGCAGTGACGGCAAGACAGAAGCGCTCTCTGGAAACACCATATATTTT.